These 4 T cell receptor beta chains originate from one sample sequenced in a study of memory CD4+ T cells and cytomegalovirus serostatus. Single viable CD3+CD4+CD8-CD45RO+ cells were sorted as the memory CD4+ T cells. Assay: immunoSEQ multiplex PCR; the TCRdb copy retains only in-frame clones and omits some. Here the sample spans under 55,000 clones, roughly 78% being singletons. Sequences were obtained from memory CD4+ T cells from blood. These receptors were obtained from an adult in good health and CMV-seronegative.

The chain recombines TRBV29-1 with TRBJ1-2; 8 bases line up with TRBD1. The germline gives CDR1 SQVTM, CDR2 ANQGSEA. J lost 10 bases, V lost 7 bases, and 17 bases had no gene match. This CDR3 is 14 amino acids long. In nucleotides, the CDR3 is TGCAGCGCCCTCCTGAGTATAGGACAGGGCTCCTACACCTTC. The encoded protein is CSALLSIGQGSYTF.

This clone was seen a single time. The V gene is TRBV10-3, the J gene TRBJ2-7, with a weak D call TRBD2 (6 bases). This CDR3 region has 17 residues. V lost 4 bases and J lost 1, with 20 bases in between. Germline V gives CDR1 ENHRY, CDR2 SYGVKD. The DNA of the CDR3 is TGTGCCATCAGTGCCCAGTCGACTAGTGTGGATTCCTACGAGCAGTACTTC. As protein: CAISAQSTSVDSYEQYF.

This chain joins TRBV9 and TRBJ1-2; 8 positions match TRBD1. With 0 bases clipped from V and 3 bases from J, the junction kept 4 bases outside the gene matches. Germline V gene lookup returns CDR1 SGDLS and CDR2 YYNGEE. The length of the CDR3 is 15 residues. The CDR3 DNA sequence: TGTGCCAGCAGCGTAGCTCAGGGGGCGGACTATGGCTACACCTTC. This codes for CASSVAQGADYGYTF. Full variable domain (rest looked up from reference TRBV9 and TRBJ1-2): DSGVTQTPKHLITATGQRVTLRCSPRSGDLSVYWYQQSLDQGLQFLIQYYNGEERAKGNILERFSAQQFPDLHSELNLSSLELGDSALYFCASSVAQGADYGYTFGSGTRLTVV.

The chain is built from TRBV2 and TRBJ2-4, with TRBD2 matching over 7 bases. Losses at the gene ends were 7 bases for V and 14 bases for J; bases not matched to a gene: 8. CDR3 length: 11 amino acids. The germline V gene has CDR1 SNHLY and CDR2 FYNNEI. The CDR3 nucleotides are TGTGCCAGCACAGTTAGCGGGCCTGAGTACTTC. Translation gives CASTVSGPEYF.